These T cell receptor beta chains were read from a single sample in a study of cytomegalovirus exposure and HLA in healthy donors. Sequenced by immunoSEQ multiplex PCR; TCRdb stores in-frame clones only, minus some. Of about 120,000 clones in the sample, 63% were seen once. The sample consisted of PBMCs. The origin of the receptors is a man aged 40-49 years in good health and CMV-seropositive. Both conserved end residues are part of each CDR3. Fields, in order: V gene, clone size, J gene, D gene, CDR3 DNA, CDR3 protein. A D gene is named only where the DNA matches it firmly. Size is omitted from some rows. Given values are once, few, many or a class for expanded clones.

>TRBV2|few|TRBJ1-1|NA
TGTGCCAGCAGTGACGGGGTAGCGGGCACTGAAGCTTTCTTT
CASSDGVAGTEAFF
>TRBV29-1|few|TRBJ1-1|TRBD1
TGCAGCGTGCAGACCCAGGGACAGGGTGGGACTGAAGCTTTCTTT
CSVQTQGQGGTEAFF
>TRBV29-1|NA|TRBJ1-2|NA
TGCAGCGTTGAGGGAGGGACATCCGGCCTATGGGGCTACACCTTC
CSVEGGTSGLWGYTF
>TRBV27|NA|TRBJ1-1|TRBD1
TGTGCCAGCAGTTCACTCCCGGGACAGAGTAACACTGAAGCTTTCTTT
CASSSLPGQSNTEAFF
>TRBV7-9|once|TRBJ2-1|TRBD2
TGTGCCAGCAGCTTATTAGCCCTAGCGGGAGGCCAGACCTACAATGAGCAGTTCTTC
CASSLLALAGGQTYNEQFF
>TRBV21-1|few|TRBJ2-5|NA
TGTGCCAGCAGCAACAAAACTAGCGGGGTTCGAGAGACCCAGTACTTC
CASSNKTSGVRETQYF
>TRBV4-2|NA|TRBJ1-1|NA
TGTGCCAGCAGCCAAGTACGCGGAGGGCATTTGAACACTGAAGCTTTCTTT
CASSQVRGGHLNTEAFF
>TRBV7-7|once|TRBJ2-7|TRBD1
TGTGCCAGCAGCTTAGGGCAGGGGGCAGGCGAGCAGTACTTC
CASSLGQGAGEQYF
>TRBV10-3|NA|TRBJ2-3|NA
TGTGCCATCAGTGATGCTGGGCGCAGGCTCACAGATACGCAGTATTTT
CAISDAGRRLTDTQYF
>TRBV7-2|NA|TRBJ1-1|NA
TGTGCCAGCAGCCAAAGAGGGGGGCGGGAGGCTGAAGCTTTCTTT
CASSQRGGREAEAFF
>TRBV30|NA|TRBJ2-1|NA
TGTGCCTGGATGGTGACAACCTCTTTTTTCTACAATGAGCAGTTCTTC
CAWMVTTSFFYNEQFF
>TRBV2|few|TRBJ1-2|NA
TGTGCCAGCAGTGCCCTGACAATGAGCCCCAACTATGGCTACACCTTC
CASSALTMSPNYGYTF
>TRBV6-5|NA|TRBJ1-2|TRBD1
TGTGCCAGCAGTTACTCGGGACAGGGGTTTGGCTATGGCTACACCTTC
CASSYSGQGFGYGYTF
>TRBV28|once|TRBJ2-7|NA
TGTGCCGGTCGGACTTCCTACGAGCAGTACTTC
CAGRTSYEQYF
>TRBV4-1|few|TRBJ2-7|NA
TGCGCCAGCAGCCTTAGGTCCAGCGGAGGCTCCTACGAGCAGTACTTC
CASSLRSSGGSYEQYF
>TRBV28|NA|TRBJ2-3|TRBD1
TGTGCCAGCAGTTCCTCAGGGGGTATCCTTGCAGATACGCAGTATTTT
CASSSSGGILADTQYF
>TRBV28|NA|TRBJ2-5|TRBD1
TGTGCCAGCAGTTTAGGACAGGGCTTTTGGGAGACCCAGTACTTC
CASSLGQGFWETQYF
>TRBV6-4|NA|TRBJ2-7|TRBD2
TGTGCCAGCAGCCCTAGCGGGGCCCCTGAGCAGTACTTC
CASSPSGAPEQYF
>TRBV28|NA|TRBJ2-2|TRBD1
TGTGCCAGCAGAACGACAGGGAGGAACACCGGGGAGCTGTTTTTT
CASRTTGRNTGELFF
>TRBV7-2|NA|TRBJ2-7|TRBD1
TGTGCCAGCAGCCGCGACAGGGGCAACGAGCAGTACTTC
CASSRDRGNEQYF
>TRBV6-1|NA|TRBJ2-7|NA
TGTGCCAGCAGTGCGGGACTGCGCTACGAGCAGTACTTC
CASSAGLRYEQYF
>TRBV4-2|NA|TRBJ1-1|TRBD1
TGTGCCAGCAGCCAAGGGGAAGGTTGGGGACAGGGATCCACTGAAGCTTTCTTT
CASSQGEGWGQGSTEAFF
>TRBV12-5|few|TRBJ1-2|TRBD1
TGTGCTAGTGGTTCCACTACAGGGGGCGGTTACACCTTC
CASGSTTGGGYTF
>TRBV7-3|NA|TRBJ1-1|TRBD1
TGTGCCAGCAGCGCAAGGACAGGGAGCGGCGCTGAAGCTTTCTTT
CASSARTGSGAEAFF
>TRBV5-1|once|TRBJ2-3|TRBD2
TGCGCCAGCAGCCCTGGGACTAGCGGTGATACGCAGTATTTT
CASSPGTSGDTQYF
>TRBV18|NA|TRBJ1-5|NA
TGTGCCAGCTCACCGTTTTCCGGGAGCAATCAGCCCCAGCATTTT
CASSPFSGSNQPQHF
>TRBV2|NA|TRBJ1-6|NA
TGTGCCAGCAGTCCTTCCCCACAGGGCTACTATAATTCACCCCTCCACTTT
CASSPSPQGYYNSPLHF
>TRBV5-1|NA|TRBJ2-7|TRBD2
TGCGCCAGCAGCTCGCTGGGAGGGCGGGAGCAGTACTTC
CASSSLGGREQYF
>TRBV6-4|once|TRBJ1-1|TRBD1
TGTGCCAGCAGTGACTCGAGTGCGGGACAGCAAAAAGCTTTCTTT
CASSDSSAGQQKAFF
>TRBV6-5|few|TRBJ1-6|NA
TGTGCCAGCAGCAGGAAAGAGGGGGATTCACCCCTCCACTTT
CASSRKEGDSPLHF
>TRBV29-1|NA|TRBJ2-3|TRBD2
TGCAGCGTTGATTTAGCGGGAGCCACAGATACGCAGTATTTT
CSVDLAGATDTQYF
>TRBV6-1|few|TRBJ1-1|NA
TGTGCCAGCAGTGAAGCCTCAACAGTTGCGCACACTGAAGCTTTCTTT
CASSEASTVAHTEAFF
>TRBV2|NA|TRBJ1-1|NA
TGTGCCAGCAGTGCGGGGGTCACTGAAGCTTTCTTT
CASSAGVTEAFF
>TRBV4-3|NA|TRBJ1-2|NA
TGCGCCAGCAGCCAAACGCAGGTCAACTATGGCTACACCTTC
CASSQTQVNYGYTF
>TRBV5-1|few|TRBJ2-7|TRBD2
TGCGCCAGCAGCGTCTTGACTAGCGGAAGCTCCTACGAGCAGTACTTC
CASSVLTSGSSYEQYF
>TRBV18|NA|TRBJ1-1|TRBD1
TGTGCCAGCTCCCCTCGGGACAGGTTCACTGAAGCTTTCTTT
CASSPRDRFTEAFF
>TRBV1|few|TRBJ2-5|NA
TGCACCAGCAGCCAAGATCAGGGAGGGGCAGAGACCCAGTACTTC
CTSSQDQGGAETQYF
>TRBV4-1|few|TRBJ2-7|TRBD1
TGCGCCAGCAGCCAAGAAGGGACAGGGTACGGCGAGCAGTACTTC
CASSQEGTGYGEQYF
>TRBV9|NA|TRBJ2-1|TRBD2
TGTGCCAGCAGCGCCCTACCGGGACTAGCGCCATACAATGAGCAGTTCTTC
CASSALPGLAPYNEQFF